The T cell receptor (beta chain) described here comes from a study of cytomegalovirus exposure and HLA in healthy donors. Overall study results and limits: The study labeled 150 to 200 TCR beta chains cytomegalovirus-associated. Subsequent analysis found a tendency for first-cohort TCR clusters to co-occur within the 110 or so validation repertoires.

Data came from immunoSEQ multiplex PCR; TCRdb stores just in-frame clones and leaves some out. The sample comprises some 170,000 clones, 85% of which are singletons, and 2% to 2.5% rests with the top ten. With regard to this clone: Its matching antigen is unknown.

The roughly 120-subject validation cohort, separate from the roughly 670-subject first cohort, included the donors. The TCR sequence derives from a man aged 25 to 40 in good health and CMV-seropositive. Sequenced material: PBMCs.

CDR3 bases: TGTGCCAGCAGTGACGACAGGTTCCCCTACGAGCAGTACTTC. Translated: CASSDDRFPYEQYF. This sequence joins TRBV6-5 and TRBJ2-7, with D perhaps matching TRBD1 (6 bases). Looked up from germline, CDR1 is MNHEY and CDR2 is SVGAGI. V lost 5 bases and J lost 2, with 13 bases in between. The length of the CDR3 is 14 residues.